The 22 T cell receptor beta chains listed next were all sequenced from one sample in a study of cytomegalovirus exposure and HLA in healthy donors. PCR primers comprised 60 Vbeta and 13 Jbeta primers. The assay was immunoSEQ multiplex PCR, and TCRdb's table has in-frame clones only and misses some. The sample has 150,000 to 200,000 clones; 60% to 80% are singletons. The sequencing input was PBMCs. The source is a woman between 45 and 60 years old in good health and CMV-seropositive.

The genes are TRBV4-1 and TRBJ1-4; 7 bases are shared with TRBD1. The junction had 11 bases not matched to a gene; V was cut back by 2 bases and J by 2 bases. Germline loops: CDR1 MGHRA, CDR2 YSYEKL. This CDR3 has 18 residues. The CDR3 sequence: CASSQKGVGGLTNEKLFF. CDR3 bases: TGCGCCAGCAGCCAAAAAGGGGTAGGGGGCCTGACTAATGAAAAACTGTTTTTT.

This clone showed up just a few times. The chain is built from TRBV19 and TRBJ2-2, with a tentative D call TRBD1 (5 bases). V was trimmed by 4 bases and J by 6 bases, leaving 15 bases between them. This CDR3 is 15 amino acids long. Germline V gene sequence: CDR1 LNHDA, CDR2 SQIVND (reference sequence). The DNA of the CDR3 is TGTGCCAGTAGTAGCCGGTCAAAAGGGGCCGGGGAGCTGTTTTTT. This codes for CASSSRSKGAGELFF.

This clone was detected a few times. The chain uses TRBV5-1 and TRBJ2-7; 7 bases agree with TRBD1. Germline V CDR1 and CDR2: SGHRS, YFSETQ. V lost 2 bases, J lost 6 bases, and 8 bases stayed unmatched. The CDR3 is 14 residues long. The CDR3 nucleotides read TGCGCCAGCAGCTTAGACAGGGTTTTCTCCGAGCAGTACTTC. This translates into CASSLDRVFSEQYF.

V and J are TRBV18 and TRBJ1-5; 9 positions agree with TRBD1. Per the germline V gene, CDR1 is KGHSH and CDR2 is LQKENI. Trimming at V came to 4 bases and at J to 5 bases, leaving 6 bases not matched to a gene. The CDR3 sequence is 15 residues long. The CDR3 DNA is TGTGCCAGCTCACGAGATGACAGGGGGTATCAGCCCCAGCATTTT. Its protein is CASSRDDRGYQPQHF.

The chain carries TRBV4-1 and TRBJ2-2; TRBD1 matches 8 bases. This CDR3 has 17 amino acids. Germline assignment: CDR1 MGHRA and CDR2 YSYEKL. V trimming: 1 base; J trimming: 0 bases; junction bases outside the gene matches: 4. The CDR3 reads CASSQGTGPTNTGELFF. The DNA of the CDR3 is TGCGCCAGCAGCCAAGGGACAGGGCCCACGAACACCGGGGAGCTGTTTTTT.

Written as DNA, the CDR3 is TGTGCCAGCGGGGGGGGTCCTGAAGCTTTCTTT. It specifies CASGGGPEAFF. The chain combines TRBV27 with TRBJ1-1; maybe TRBD1 (5 bases). Germline values: CDR1 MNHEY, CDR2 SMNVEV (reference sequence). The CDR3 totals 11 residues. Deletions cut 8 bases from V and 6 bases from J, with 10 bases between.

V and J are TRBV6-1 and TRBJ1-2, with unresolved D. CDR3 size: 16 residues. Looked up from germline, CDR1 is MNHNS and CDR2 is SASEGT. V was cut by 0 bases and J by 8 bases, with 19 bases left in between. In DNA, the CDR3 is TGTGCCAGCAGTGAAGCGACGACGGGAGGAGGTGGGGGCTACACCTTC. Translated, it gives CASSEATTGGGGGYTF.

This chain joins TRBV5-6 and TRBJ2-1, with D possibly matching TRBD1 (7 bases). This CDR3 is built from 14 residues. V gave up 4 bases and J gave up 4 bases, with 12 bases separating them. Germline V gene sequence: CDR1 SGHDT, CDR2 YYEEEE. CDR3 DNA: TGTGCCAGCAGCCGCGGGACAGTTTACAATGAGCAGTTCTTC. The encoded protein is CASSRGTVYNEQFF.

This chain uses TRBV18 with TRBJ2-2, with D possibly TRBD2 on 6 matching bases. Germline values: CDR1 KGHSH, CDR2 LQKENI. There are 14 residues in the CDR3. V dropped 6 bases and J dropped 6 bases, with 14 bases sitting between them. The DNA of the CDR3 is TGTGCCAGCTCTCGGGCCGGGGGATCCGGGGAGCTGTTTTTT. Its protein product is CASSRAGGSGELFF. The full variable domain, its missing parts supplied by reference TRBV18 and TRBJ2-2, is NAGVMQNPRHLVRRRGQEARLRCSPMKGHSHVYWYRQLPEEGLKFMVYLQKENIIDESGMPKERFSAEFPKEGPSILRIQQVVRGDSAAYFCASSRAGGSGELFFGEGSRLTVL.

Here the CDR3 reads CASSFPGTSTDTQYF. DNA of the CDR3: TGTGCCAGCAGCTTCCCGGGAACCAGCACAGATACGCAGTATTTT. The chain links TRBV11-2 to TRBJ2-3; a possible D gene is TRBD2 (5 bases). Germline V gene sequence: CDR1 SGHAT, CDR2 FQNNGV. This CDR3 is built from 15 residues. Trimming removed 3 bases at V and 0 bases at J, with 10 bases between.

The J gene is TRBJ1-1, the V gene TRBV19; 8 positions match TRBD1. This CDR3 is 17 amino acids long. J lost 0 bases, V lost 5 bases, and 11 bases had no gene match. Germline V CDR1 and CDR2: LNHDA, SQIVND (reference sequence). The CDR3 nucleotides are TGTGCCAGTAGTCTTGGACAGGGCGGGAATGTGAACACTGAAGCTTTCTTT. It is translated as CASSLGQGGNVNTEAFF.

This clone has a single count. The rearrangement joins TRBV4-2 to TRBJ2-7; 11 nucleotides line up with TRBD2. CDR1 and CDR2 (germline): LGHNA, YNFKEQ. V was clipped by 3 bases and J by 5 bases; unmatched bases: 6. The CDR3 has 15 amino acids. The CDR3 coding sequence is TGTGCCAGCAGCCATACTAGCGGGAGTAGCGACGAGCAGTACTTC. It is translated as CASSHTSGSSDEQYF.

The J gene is TRBJ1-2, the V gene TRBV28; no reliable D call. This CDR3 contains 13 residues. V lost 1 base and J 0 bases, leaving 3 bases between the germline ends. Per the germline V gene, CDR1 is MDHEN and CDR2 is SYDVKM. The DNA for the CDR3 is TGTGCCAGCAGTTTATCGGCTAACTATGGCTACACCTTC. Protein: CASSLSANYGYTF.

The chain has TRBV5-6 and TRBJ2-2; possible D gene TRBD2, 6 bases. From germline, CDR1 is SGHDT and CDR2 YYEEEE. This CDR3 is built from 15 residues. The V and J ends lost 2 bases and 2 bases respectively, with 10 bases between them. The CDR3 region is CASSFGGTNTGELFF. CDR3 DNA: TGTGCCAGCAGCTTTGGCGGGACTAACACCGGGGAGCTGTTTTTT. The full variable domain, its missing parts supplied by reference TRBV5-6 and TRBJ2-2, is DAGVTQSPTHLIKTRGQQVTLRCSPKSGHDTVSWYQQALGQGPQFIFQYYEEEERQRGNFPDRFSGHQFPNYSSELNVNALLLGDSALYLCASSFGGTNTGELFFGEGSRLTVL.

A word on this clone: A junction boundary mismatches the germline segment, possibly from a read error. The rearrangement uses TRBV7-8 and TRBJ1-1; unclear D gene. This CDR3 comprises 14 residues. Germline CDR1 and CDR2: SGHVS and FQNEAQ. CDR3 residues: CASSLGRRVAEAFF. The CDR3 bases are TGTGCCAGCAGTTTAGGACGGCGGGTCGCTGAAGCTTTCTTT.

In its sample, this clone was seen once. V and J are TRBV7-9 and TRBJ1-6; tentatively, D is TRBD1 (5 bases). CDR3 size: 16 residues. Germline CDR1 reads SEHNR; CDR2 reads FQNEAQ (reference sequence). V lost 5 bases and J lost 6, with 17 bases in between. The CDR3 sequence is CASSPRQGGTNSPLHF. The DNA for the CDR3 is TGTGCCAGCAGCCCAAGGCAGGGCGGCACTAATTCACCCCTCCACTTT.

This clone showed up just a few times. The J gene is TRBJ2-6, the V gene TRBV5-1; a weak D match, TRBD1 (5 bases). There are 16 residues in the CDR3. The V and J ends lost 4 bases and 1 base respectively, with 12 bases between them. Germline V gene data show CDR1 as SGHRS and CDR2 as YFSETQ. The CDR3 DNA reads as TGCGCCAGCAGCGCGACCCAGGGTTCTGGGGCCAACGTCCTGACTTTC. The encoded protein is CASSATQGSGANVLTF.

The V call is TRBV27, the J call TRBJ1-5, with 9 nucleotides matching TRBD1. Trimming at V came to 2 bases and at J to 4 bases, leaving 6 bases not matched to a gene. This CDR3 has 16 residues. CDR1 and CDR2 (germline): MNHEY, SMNVEV (reference sequence). The CDR3 DNA is TGTGCCAGCAGTTTACGCCCGGGACAGGGTAATCAGCCCCAGCATTTT. It is translated as CASSLRPGQGNQPQHF.

This sequence joins TRBV11-2 and TRBJ2-7; TRBD2 might be the D (6 bases). V shed 7 bases and J shed 0 bases, with 13 bases lying between them. CDR3 length: 14 amino acids. CDR1 is SGHAT and CDR2 is FQNNGV in the germline V gene. CDR3 sequence reads: CASIDTSYSYEQYF. In DNA, the CDR3 is TGTGCCAGCATAGATACTAGCTACTCCTACGAGCAGTACTTC.

The chain recombines TRBV29-1 with TRBJ2-5; tentatively, D is TRBD1 (6 bases). Germline values: CDR1 SQVTM, CDR2 ANQGSEA. Trimming took 7 bases from V and 7 from J, leaving 19 bases between them. CDR3 size: 13 residues. DNA of the CDR3: TGCAGCGCTACCCTGTCAGGGGCAGGGACCCAGTACTTC. Translation: CSATLSGAGTQYF.

V is TRBV4-3 and J is TRBJ1-2; a possible D gene is TRBD1 (5 bases). Trimming took 4 bases from V and 4 from J, leaving 7 bases between them. Germline assignment: CDR1 LGHNA and CDR2 YSLEER. This CDR3 region has 12 residues. CDR3 sequence: CASSRGVYGYTF. CDR3 nucleotides: TGCGCCAGCAGCCGGGGGGTCTATGGCTACACCTTC.

CDR3: CASSPDRAGPYGYTF. Here the CDR3 DNA reads TGTGCCAGCAGCCCGGACAGGGCGGGTCCTTATGGCTACACCTTC. This rearrangement joins TRBV5-6 to TRBJ1-2, with 8 bases that match TRBD1. The V segment lost 4 bases and the J segment 5 bases; nucleotides outside the gene matches: 10. Germline lookup yields CDR1 SGHDT and CDR2 YYEEEE. CDR3 length: 15 amino acids. Drawing the rest from reference TRBV5-6 and TRBJ1-2, the complete variable domain is DAGVTQSPTHLIKTRGQQVTLRCSPKSGHDTVSWYQQALGQGPQFIFQYYEEEERQRGNFPDRFSGHQFPNYSSELNVNALLLGDSALYLCASSPDRAGPYGYTFGSGTRLTVV.